What follows are 12 T cell receptor beta chains derived from one specimen sequenced in a study of blood T cell repertoires in COVID-19. The data were produced by immunoSEQ multiplex PCR, yet TCRdb's version contains in-frame clones alone and is incomplete. The sample comprises roughly 330,000 clones, around 87% of which are singletons, and 5.3% rests with the top ten. Sequencing input: PBMCs or T cells enriched from blood (not recorded which). The receptor set was obtained from a woman between 25 and 40 years old who had recovered from COVID-19.

The chain joins TRBV9 to TRBJ1-2; 7 positions match TRBD1. The CDR3 consists of 14 residues. Germline values: CDR1 SGDLS, CDR2 YYNGEE. Trimming at V came to 3 bases and at J to 4 bases, leaving 6 bases not matched to a gene. The CDR3 sequence: CASSAGTDLYGYTF. CDR3 nucleotides: TGTGCCAGCAGCGCCGGGACAGACCTCTATGGCTACACCTTC.

The V and J genes are TRBV25-1 and TRBJ2-3; D may be TRBD2 (7 bases). V was trimmed by 8 bases and J by 5 bases, leaving 14 bases between them. Per germline, CDR1 MGHDK and CDR2 SYGVNS. CDR3 length equals 13 residues. The CDR3 DNA reads as TGTGCCAGCTGGGGGGGGGCTGGAGATACGCAGTATTTT. Its protein product is CASWGGAGDTQYF.

This chain connects TRBV2 to TRBJ2-3; 8 nucleotides match TRBD2. The length of the CDR3 is 15 residues. V gave up 7 bases and J gave up 3 bases; unmatched junction bases: 9. The germline gives CDR1 SNHLY, CDR2 FYNNEI. CDR3 DNA: TGTGCCAGCACCCAACGGGGGGGTACAACAGATACGCAGTATTTT. Protein: CASTQRGGTTDTQYF.

This chain connects TRBV27 to TRBJ2-3; tentatively, D is TRBD1 (6 bases). V was pared by 7 bases and J by 1 base, with 24 bases between. Germline-derived CDR1 and CDR2 are MNHEY and SMNVEV (reference sequence). This CDR3 has 18 amino acids. This CDR3 is CASTPLTPTAGGTDTQYF. The CDR3 bases are TGTGCCAGCACCCCCCTCACCCCTACGGCAGGGGGCACAGATACGCAGTATTTT.

The rearrangement links TRBV4-1 to TRBJ1-5; maybe TRBD1 (6 bases). CDR1 is MGHRA and CDR2 is YSYEKL in the germline V gene. V lost 4 bases to trimming and J lost 0 bases, with 10 bases between them. The CDR3 totals 15 residues. CDR3 nucleotide sequence: TGCGCCAGCAGCCCGTACAGGGATAGCAATCAGCCCCAGCATTTT. Translation: CASSPYRDSNQPQHF.

The V call is TRBV12-3 or TRBV12-4, the J call TRBJ1-1; a weak D match, TRBD1 (5 bases). V lost 5 bases and J 8 bases, leaving 12 bases between the germline ends. The CDR3 has 12 amino acids. This CDR3 reads CASSPQVSEAFF. The CDR3 coding sequence is TGTGCCAGCAGTCCACAGGTGTCAGAAGCTTTCTTT.

V is TRBV12-2 and J is TRBJ1-1; TRBD1 is the table's D call, not checked against the DNA. TRBV12-2 is classified as a pseudogene. The CDR3 loop spans 16 amino acids. The CDR3 loop reads CASLGAPGQGNTEAFF. CDR3 nucleotides: TGTGCAAGTCTCGGCGCTCCTGGACAGGGGAACACTGAAGCTTTCTTT.

This clone was recorded only once. This rearrangement joins TRBV5-1 to TRBJ2-2; 8 bases align to TRBD1. V dropped 2 bases and J dropped 7; count of bases not matched to a gene: 4. Germline V gene data show CDR1 as SGHRS and CDR2 as YFSETQ. CDR3 length: 14 amino acids. The CDR3 is CASSLGQGGGELFF. The CDR3 DNA reads TGCGCCAGCAGCTTAGGACAGGGAGGCGGGGAGCTGTTTTTT.

The rearrangement uses TRBV5-1 and TRBJ2-1, with TRBD2 matching over 9 bases. This CDR3 region has 15 residues. Germline CDR1 reads SGHRS; CDR2 reads YFSETQ. V shed 2 bases, J shed 4 bases, and the junction held 4 bases outside the gene matches. For the CDR3, the DNA is TGCGCCAGCAGCTTAGGCGGGGGGGATTACAATGAGCAGTTCTTC. Translating it yields CASSLGGGDYNEQFF.

The chain combines TRBV10-3 with TRBJ2-3, with 8 bases fitting TRBD2. The germline CDR1 and CDR2 sequences are ENHRY and SYGVKD. CDR3 size: 15 residues. V shed 3 bases and J 2 bases; nucleotides not matched to a gene: 4. The CDR3 region is CAISDPGGSTDTQYF. CDR3 nucleotide sequence: TGTGCCATCAGTGATCCGGGGGGGTCCACAGATACGCAGTATTTT.

This chain uses TRBV6-5 with TRBJ1-4; D possibly corresponds to TRBD1 (5 bases). Germline-derived CDR1 and CDR2 are MNHEY and SVGAGI. The CDR3 is 15 residues long. V was clipped by 5 bases and J by 5 bases, with 15 bases between them. The CDR3 nucleotides read TGTGCCAGCAGTACCCTGGAGGGGCGAAATGAAAAACTGTTTTTT. Protein: CASSTLEGRNEKLFF.

V is TRBV27 and J is TRBJ1-1; D is undetermined. Trimming removed 6 bases at V and 1 base at J, with 9 bases between. This CDR3 is 13 amino acids long. Germline V gene sequence: CDR1 MNHEY, CDR2 SMNVEV (reference sequence). CDR3 coding DNA: TGTGCCAGCAGCTTAAACAGGAACACTGAAGCTTTCTTT. The encoded protein is CASSLNRNTEAFF.